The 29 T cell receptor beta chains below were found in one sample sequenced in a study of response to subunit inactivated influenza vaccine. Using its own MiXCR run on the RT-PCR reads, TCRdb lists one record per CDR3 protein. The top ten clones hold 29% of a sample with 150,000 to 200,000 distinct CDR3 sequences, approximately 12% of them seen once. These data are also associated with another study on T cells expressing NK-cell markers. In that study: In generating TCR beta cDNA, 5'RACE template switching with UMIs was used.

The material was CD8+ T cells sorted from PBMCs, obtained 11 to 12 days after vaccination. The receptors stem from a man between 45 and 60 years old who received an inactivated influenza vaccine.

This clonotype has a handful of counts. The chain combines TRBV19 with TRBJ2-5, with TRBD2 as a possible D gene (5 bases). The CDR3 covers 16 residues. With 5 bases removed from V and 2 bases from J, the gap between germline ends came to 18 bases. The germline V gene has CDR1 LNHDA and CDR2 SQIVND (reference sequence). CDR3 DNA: TGTGCCAGTAGTGATGTGAGGGAAATCATTCAAGAGACCCAGTACTTC. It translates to CASSDVREIIQETQYF.

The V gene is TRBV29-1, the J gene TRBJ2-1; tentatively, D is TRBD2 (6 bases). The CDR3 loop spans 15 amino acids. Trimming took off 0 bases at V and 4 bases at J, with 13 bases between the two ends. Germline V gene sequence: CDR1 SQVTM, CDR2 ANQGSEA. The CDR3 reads CSVEDTAGRYNEQFF. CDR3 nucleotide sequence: TGCAGCGTTGAAGATACAGCGGGTAGGTACAATGAGCAGTTCTTC.

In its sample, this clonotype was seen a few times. CDR3 amino acids: CASSLDAGGFGIYEQYF. As DNA, the CDR3 is TGTGCCAGCAGCTTAGACGCCGGGGGCTTTGGAATATACGAGCAGTACTTC. The rearrangement links TRBV7-8 to TRBJ2-7, with D tentatively TRBD1 or TRBD2 (6 bases each). This CDR3 contains 17 residues. Trimming took off 1 base at V and 4 bases at J, with 20 bases between the two ends. Germline CDR1 SGHVS, CDR2 FQNEAQ.

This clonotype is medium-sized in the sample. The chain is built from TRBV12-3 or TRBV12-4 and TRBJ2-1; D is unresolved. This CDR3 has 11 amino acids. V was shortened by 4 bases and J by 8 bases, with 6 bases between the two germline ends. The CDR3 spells CASSSTHEQFF. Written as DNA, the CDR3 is TGTGCCAGCAGTTCGACACATGAGCAGTTCTTC.

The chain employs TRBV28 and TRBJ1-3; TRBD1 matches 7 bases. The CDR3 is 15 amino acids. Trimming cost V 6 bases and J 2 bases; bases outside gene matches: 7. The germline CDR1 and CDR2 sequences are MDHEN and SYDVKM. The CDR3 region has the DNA TGTGCCAGCAGCTACAGGGGAGAGGCTGGAAACACCATATATTTT. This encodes CASSYRGEAGNTIYF.

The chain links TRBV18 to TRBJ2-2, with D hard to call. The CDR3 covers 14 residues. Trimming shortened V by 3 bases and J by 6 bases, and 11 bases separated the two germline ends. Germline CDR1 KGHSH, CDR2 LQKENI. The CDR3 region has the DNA TGTGCCAGCTCACCGGTTCAGGTCGCCGGGGAGCTGTTTTTT. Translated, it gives CASSPVQVAGELFF.

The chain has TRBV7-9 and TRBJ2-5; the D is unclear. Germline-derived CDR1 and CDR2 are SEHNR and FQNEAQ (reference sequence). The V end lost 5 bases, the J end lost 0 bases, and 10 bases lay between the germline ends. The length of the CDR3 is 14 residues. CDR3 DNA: TGTGCCAGCAGCACCACGGAGTACCAAGAGACCCAGTACTTC. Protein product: CASSTTEYQETQYF.

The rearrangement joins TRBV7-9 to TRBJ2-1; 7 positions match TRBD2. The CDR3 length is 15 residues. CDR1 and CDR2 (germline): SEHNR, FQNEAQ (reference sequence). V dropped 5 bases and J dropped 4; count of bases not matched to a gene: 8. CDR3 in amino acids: CASSLEGLSYNEQFF. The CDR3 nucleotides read TGTGCCAGCAGCCTTGAGGGACTATCGTACAATGAGCAGTTCTTC.

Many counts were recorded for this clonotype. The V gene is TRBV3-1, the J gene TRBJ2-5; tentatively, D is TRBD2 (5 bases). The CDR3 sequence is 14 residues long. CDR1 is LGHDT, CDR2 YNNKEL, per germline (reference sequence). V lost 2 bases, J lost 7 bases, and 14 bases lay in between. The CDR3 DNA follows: TGTGCCAGCAGCCAATGGGAGTGGGAGTTGACCCAGTACTTC. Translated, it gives CASSQWEWELTQYF.

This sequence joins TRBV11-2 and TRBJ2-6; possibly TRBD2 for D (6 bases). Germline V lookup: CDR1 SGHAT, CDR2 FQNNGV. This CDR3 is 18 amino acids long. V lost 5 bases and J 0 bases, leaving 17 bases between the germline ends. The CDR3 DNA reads TGTGCCAGCAGCCCATTCTCGGGGGACTTCTCTGGGGCCAACGTCCTGACTTTC. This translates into CASSPFSGDFSGANVLTF. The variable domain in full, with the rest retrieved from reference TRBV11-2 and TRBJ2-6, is EAGVAQSPRYKIIEKRQSVAFWCNPISGHATLYWYQQILGQGPKLLIQFQNNGVVDDSQLPKDRFSAERLKGVDSTLKIQPAKLEDSAVYLCASSPFSGDFSGANVLTFGAGSRLTVL.

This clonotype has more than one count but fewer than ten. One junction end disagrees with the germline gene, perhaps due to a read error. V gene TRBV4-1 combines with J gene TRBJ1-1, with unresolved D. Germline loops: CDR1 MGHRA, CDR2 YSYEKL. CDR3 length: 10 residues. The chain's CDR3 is CASSQEKILF. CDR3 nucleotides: TGCGCCAGCAGCCAAGAAAAGATCCTATTT.

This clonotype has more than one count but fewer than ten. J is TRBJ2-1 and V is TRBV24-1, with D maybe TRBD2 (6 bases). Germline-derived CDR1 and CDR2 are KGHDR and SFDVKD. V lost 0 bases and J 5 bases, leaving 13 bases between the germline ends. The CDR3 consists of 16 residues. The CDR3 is CATSDLSLGGDNEQFF. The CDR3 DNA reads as TGTGCCACCAGTGATTTGTCGTTGGGAGGTGACAATGAGCAGTTCTTC.

The CDR3 sequence is CSVVFVDRERYEQYF. The CDR3 region has the DNA TGCAGCGTCGTGTTCGTGGACAGGGAGAGGTACGAGCAGTACTTC. The rearrangement uses TRBV29-1 and TRBJ2-7; 8 bases agree with TRBD1. With 6 bases clipped from V and 4 bases from J, the junction kept 14 bases outside the gene matches. The CDR3 has 15 residues. Germline CDR1 and CDR2: SQVTM and ANQGSEA.

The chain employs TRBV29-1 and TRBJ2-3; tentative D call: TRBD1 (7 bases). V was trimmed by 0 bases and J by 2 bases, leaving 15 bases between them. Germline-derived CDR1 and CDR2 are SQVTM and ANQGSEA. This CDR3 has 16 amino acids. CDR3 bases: TGCAGCGTTGAAGATCCCCAGGGGGGTACCACAGATACGCAGTATTTT. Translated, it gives CSVEDPQGGTTDTQYF.

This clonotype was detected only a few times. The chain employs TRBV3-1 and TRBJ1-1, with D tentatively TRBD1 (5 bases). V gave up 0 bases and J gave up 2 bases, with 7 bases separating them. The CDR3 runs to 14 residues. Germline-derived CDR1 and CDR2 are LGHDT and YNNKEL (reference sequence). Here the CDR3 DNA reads TGTGCCAGCAGCCAAGAAGGGGCAAACACTGAAGCTTTCTTT. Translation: CASSQEGANTEAFF.

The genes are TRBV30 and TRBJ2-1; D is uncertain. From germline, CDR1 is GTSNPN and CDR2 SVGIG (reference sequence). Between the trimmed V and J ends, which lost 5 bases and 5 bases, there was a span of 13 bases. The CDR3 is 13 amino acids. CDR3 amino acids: CAWGRDPNNEQFF. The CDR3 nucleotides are TGTGCCTGGGGCCGCGACCCCAACAATGAGCAGTTCTTC.

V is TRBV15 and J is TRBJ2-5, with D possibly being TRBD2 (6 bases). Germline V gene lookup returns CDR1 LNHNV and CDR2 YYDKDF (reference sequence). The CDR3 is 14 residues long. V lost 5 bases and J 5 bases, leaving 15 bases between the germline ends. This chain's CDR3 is CATSGRGGMETQYF. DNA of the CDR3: TGTGCCACCAGCGGAAGGGGCGGGATGGAGACCCAGTACTTC.

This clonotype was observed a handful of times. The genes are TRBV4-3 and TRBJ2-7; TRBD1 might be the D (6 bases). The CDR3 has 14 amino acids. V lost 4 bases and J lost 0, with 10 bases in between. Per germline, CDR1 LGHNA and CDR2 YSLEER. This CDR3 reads CASSPGTFSYEQYF. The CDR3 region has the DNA TGCGCCAGCAGCCCCGGGACATTCTCCTACGAGCAGTACTTC.

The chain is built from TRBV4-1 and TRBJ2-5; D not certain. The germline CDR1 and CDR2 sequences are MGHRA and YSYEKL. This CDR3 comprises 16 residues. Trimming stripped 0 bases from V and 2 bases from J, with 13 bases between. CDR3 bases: TGCGCCAGCAGCCAAGATGGGGTAGGCCTGCAAGAGACCCAGTACTTC. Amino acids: CASSQDGVGLQETQYF.

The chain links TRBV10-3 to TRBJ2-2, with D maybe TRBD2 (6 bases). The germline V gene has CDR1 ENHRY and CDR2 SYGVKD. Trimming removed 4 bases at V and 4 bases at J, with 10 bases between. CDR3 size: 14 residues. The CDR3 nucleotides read TGTGCCATCAGTGGGGAGGCAAGCACCGGGGAGCTGTTTTTT. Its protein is CAISGEASTGELFF.

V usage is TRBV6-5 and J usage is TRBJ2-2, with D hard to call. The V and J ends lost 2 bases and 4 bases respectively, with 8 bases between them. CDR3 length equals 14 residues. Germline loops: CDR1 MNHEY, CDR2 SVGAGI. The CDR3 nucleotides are TGTGCCAGCAGTTACAAAGGTGCCACCGGGGAGCTGTTTTTT. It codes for CASSYKGATGELFF.

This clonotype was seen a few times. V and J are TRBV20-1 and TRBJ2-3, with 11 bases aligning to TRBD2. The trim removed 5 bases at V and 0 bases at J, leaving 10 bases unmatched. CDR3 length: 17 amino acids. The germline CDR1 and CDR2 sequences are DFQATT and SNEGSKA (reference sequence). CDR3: CSAGSPLAGDSTDTQYF. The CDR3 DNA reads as TGCAGTGCTGGGTCCCCACTAGCGGGAGATAGCACAGATACGCAGTATTTT.

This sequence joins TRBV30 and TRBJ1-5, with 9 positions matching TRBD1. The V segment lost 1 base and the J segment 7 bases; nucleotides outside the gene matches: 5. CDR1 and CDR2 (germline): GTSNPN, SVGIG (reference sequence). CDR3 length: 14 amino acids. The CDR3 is CAWSEGQGEQPQHF. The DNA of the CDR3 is TGTGCCTGGAGTGAGGGACAGGGCGAGCAGCCCCAGCATTTT.

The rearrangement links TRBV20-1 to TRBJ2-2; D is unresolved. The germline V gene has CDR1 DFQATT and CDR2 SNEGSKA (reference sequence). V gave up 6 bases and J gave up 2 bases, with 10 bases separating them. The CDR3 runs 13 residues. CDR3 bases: TGCAGTGCGCCCACCGGTAACACCGGGGAGCTGTTTTTT. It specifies CSAPTGNTGELFF.

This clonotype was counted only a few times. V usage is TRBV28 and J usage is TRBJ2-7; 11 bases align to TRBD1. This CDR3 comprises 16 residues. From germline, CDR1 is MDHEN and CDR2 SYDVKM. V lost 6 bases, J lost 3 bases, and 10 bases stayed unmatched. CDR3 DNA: TGTGCCAGCAGCCCTAGGACAGGGGGCCCCCTCTACGAGCAGTACTTC. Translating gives CASSPRTGGPLYEQYF.

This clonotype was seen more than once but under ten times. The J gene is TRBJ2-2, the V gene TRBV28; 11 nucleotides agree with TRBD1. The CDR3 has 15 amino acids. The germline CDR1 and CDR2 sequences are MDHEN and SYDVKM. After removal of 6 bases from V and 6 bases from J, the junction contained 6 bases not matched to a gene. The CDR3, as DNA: TGTGCCAGCAGGCGGACAGGGGGCCTCGCCGGGGAGCTGTTTTTT. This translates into CASRRTGGLAGELFF. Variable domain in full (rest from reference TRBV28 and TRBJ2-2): DVKVTQSSRYLVKRTGEKVFLECVQDMDHENMFWYRQDPGLGLRLIYFSYDVKMKEKGDIPEGYSVSREKKERFSLILESASTNQTSMYLCASRRTGGLAGELFFGEGSRLTVL.

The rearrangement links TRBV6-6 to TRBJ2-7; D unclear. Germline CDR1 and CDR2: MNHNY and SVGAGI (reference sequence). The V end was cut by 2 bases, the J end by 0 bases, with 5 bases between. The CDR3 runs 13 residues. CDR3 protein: CASSYKSSYEQYF. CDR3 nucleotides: TGTGCCAGCAGTTACAAAAGCTCCTACGAGCAGTACTTC.

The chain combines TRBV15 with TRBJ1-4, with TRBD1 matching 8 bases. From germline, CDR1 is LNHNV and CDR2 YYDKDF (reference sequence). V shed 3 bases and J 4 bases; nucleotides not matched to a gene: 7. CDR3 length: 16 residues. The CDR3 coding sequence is TGTGCCACCAGCAGCGCCTGGGGACAGGATAATGAAAAACTGTTTTTT. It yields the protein CATSSAWGQDNEKLFF.

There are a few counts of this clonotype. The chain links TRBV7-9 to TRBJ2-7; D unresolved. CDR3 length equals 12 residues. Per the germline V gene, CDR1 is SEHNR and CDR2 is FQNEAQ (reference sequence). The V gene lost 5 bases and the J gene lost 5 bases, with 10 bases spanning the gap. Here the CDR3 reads CASSTGPNEQYF. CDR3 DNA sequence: TGTGCCAGCAGCACCGGACCCAACGAGCAGTACTTC.